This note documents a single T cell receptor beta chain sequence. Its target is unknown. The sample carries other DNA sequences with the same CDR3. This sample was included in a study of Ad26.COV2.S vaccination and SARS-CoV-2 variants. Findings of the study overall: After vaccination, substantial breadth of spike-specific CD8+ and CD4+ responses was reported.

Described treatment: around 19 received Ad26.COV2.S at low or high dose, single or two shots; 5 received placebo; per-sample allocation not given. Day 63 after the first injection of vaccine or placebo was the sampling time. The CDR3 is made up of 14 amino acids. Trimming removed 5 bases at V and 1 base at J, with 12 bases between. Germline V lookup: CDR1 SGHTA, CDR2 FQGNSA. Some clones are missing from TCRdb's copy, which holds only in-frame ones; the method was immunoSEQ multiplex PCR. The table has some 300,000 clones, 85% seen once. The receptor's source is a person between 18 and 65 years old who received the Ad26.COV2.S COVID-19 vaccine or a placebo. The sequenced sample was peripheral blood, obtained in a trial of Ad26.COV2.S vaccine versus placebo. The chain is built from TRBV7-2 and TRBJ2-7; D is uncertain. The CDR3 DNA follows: TGTGCCAGCAGCGCCGACGACCGGTCCTACGAGCAGTACTTC. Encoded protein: CASSADDRSYEQYF.